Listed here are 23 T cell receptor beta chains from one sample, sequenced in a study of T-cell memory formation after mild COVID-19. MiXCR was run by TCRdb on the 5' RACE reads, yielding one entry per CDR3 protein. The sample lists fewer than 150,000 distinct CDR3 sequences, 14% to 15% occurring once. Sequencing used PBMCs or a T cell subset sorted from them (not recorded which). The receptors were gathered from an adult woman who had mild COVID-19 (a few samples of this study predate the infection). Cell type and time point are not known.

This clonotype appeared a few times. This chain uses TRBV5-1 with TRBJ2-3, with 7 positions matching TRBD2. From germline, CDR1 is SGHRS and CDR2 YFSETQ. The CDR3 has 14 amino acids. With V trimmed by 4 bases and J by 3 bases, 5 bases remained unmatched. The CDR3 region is CASSKRGQTDTQYF. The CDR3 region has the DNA TGCGCCAGCAGCAAGCGGGGTCAGACAGATACGCAGTATTTT. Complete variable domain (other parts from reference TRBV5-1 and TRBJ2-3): KAGVTQTPRYLIKTRGQQVTLSCSPISGHRSVSWYQQTPGQGLQFLFEYFSETQRNKGNFPGRFSGRQFSNSRSEMNVSTLELGDSALYLCASSKRGQTDTQYFGPGTRLTVL.

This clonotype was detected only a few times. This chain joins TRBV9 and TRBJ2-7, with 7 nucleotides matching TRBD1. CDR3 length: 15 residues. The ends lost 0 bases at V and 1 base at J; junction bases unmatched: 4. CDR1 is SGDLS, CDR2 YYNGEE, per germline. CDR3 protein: CASSVGQGNSYEQYF. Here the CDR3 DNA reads TGTGCCAGCAGCGTAGGACAGGGAAATTCCTACGAGCAGTACTTC. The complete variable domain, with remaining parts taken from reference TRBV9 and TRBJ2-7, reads DSGVTQTPKHLITATGQRVTLRCSPRSGDLSVYWYQQSLDQGLQFLIQYYNGEERAKGNILERFSAQQFPDLHSELNLSSLELGDSALYFCASSVGQGNSYEQYFGPGTRLTVT.

The CDR3 nucleotides are TGCGCCAGCAGCCCCGGGACAGGATTCTCCTACGAGCAGTACTTC. Residues: CASSPGTGFSYEQYF. V gene TRBV5-1 combines with J gene TRBJ2-7; TRBD1 aligns across 8 bases. This CDR3 spans 15 amino acids. J gave up 0 bases and V 4 bases, and 6 bases lay outside the gene matches. Germline assignment: CDR1 SGHRS and CDR2 YFSETQ. Variable domain in full (rest from reference TRBV5-1 and TRBJ2-7): KAGVTQTPRYLIKTRGQQVTLSCSPISGHRSVSWYQQTPGQGLQFLFEYFSETQRNKGNFPGRFSGRQFSNSRSEMNVSTLELGDSALYLCASSPGTGFSYEQYFGPGTRLTVT.

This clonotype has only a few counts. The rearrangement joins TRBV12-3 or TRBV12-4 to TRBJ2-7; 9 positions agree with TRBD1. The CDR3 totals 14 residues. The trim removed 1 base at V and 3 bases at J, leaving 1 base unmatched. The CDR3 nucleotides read TGTGCCAGCAGTTTAGACAGGGGGCTCTACGAGCAGTACTTC. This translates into CASSLDRGLYEQYF.

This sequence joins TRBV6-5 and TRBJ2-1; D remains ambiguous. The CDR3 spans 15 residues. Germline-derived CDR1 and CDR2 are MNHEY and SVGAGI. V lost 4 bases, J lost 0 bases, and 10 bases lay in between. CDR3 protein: CASSFQESSYNEQFF. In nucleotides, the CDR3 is TGTGCCAGCAGTTTCCAAGAAAGCTCCTACAATGAGCAGTTCTTC.

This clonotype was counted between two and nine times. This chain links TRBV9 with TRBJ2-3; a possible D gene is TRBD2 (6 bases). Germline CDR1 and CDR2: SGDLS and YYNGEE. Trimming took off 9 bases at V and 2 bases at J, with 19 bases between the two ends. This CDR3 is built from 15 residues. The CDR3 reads CATARRGSYTDTQYF. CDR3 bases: TGTGCCACCGCTCGACGGGGGTCATACACAGATACGCAGTATTTT.

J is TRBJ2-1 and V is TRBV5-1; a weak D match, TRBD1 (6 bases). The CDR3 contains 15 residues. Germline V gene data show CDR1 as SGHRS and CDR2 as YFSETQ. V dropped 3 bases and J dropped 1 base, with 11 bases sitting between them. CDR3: CASSYRDFSYNEQFF. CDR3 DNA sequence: TGCGCCAGCAGCTACAGGGATTTTTCCTACAATGAGCAGTTCTTC.

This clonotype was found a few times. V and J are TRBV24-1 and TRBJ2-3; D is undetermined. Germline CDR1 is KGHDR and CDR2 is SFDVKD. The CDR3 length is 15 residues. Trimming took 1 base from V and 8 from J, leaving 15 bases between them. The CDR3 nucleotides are TGTGCCACCAGTGATTTCTCTGGCCGCCTAGGTACGCAGTATTTT. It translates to CATSDFSGRLGTQYF.

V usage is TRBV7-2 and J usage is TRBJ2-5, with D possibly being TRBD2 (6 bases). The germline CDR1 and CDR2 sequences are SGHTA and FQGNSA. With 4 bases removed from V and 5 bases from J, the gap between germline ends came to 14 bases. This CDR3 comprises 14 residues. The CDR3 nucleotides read TGTGCCAGCAGCTCGGGGGTGGCGAGGGAGACCCAGTACTTC. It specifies CASSSGVARETQYF.

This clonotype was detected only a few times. CDR3 coding DNA: TGTGCCAGCAGTTTCAGTCGGGGGGTCATGAACACTGAAGCTTTCTTT. Translated, it gives CASSFSRGVMNTEAFF. The genes are TRBV27 and TRBJ1-1, with D possibly matching TRBD1 (5 bases). This CDR3 comprises 16 residues. Trimming pared 3 bases from V and 0 bases from J, leaving 14 bases between. Germline V CDR1 and CDR2: MNHEY, SMNVEV (reference sequence).

CDR3 nucleotide sequence: TGTGCCAGCAGCACCTCCCAGGGGAGTGAGCAGTTCTTC. Its protein product is CASSTSQGSEQFF. J is TRBJ2-1 and V is TRBV7-6; D might be TRBD1 (6 bases). The length of the CDR3 is 13 residues. Trimming shortened V by 5 bases and J by 9 bases, and 14 bases separated the two germline ends. Germline CDR1 SGHVS, CDR2 FNYEAQ.

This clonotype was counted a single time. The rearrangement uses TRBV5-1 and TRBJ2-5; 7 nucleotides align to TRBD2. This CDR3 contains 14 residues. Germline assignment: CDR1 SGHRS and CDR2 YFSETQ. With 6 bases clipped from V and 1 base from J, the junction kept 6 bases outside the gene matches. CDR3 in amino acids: CASNLGGGQETQYF. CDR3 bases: TGCGCCAGCAACCTCGGCGGGGGCCAAGAGACCCAGTACTTC.

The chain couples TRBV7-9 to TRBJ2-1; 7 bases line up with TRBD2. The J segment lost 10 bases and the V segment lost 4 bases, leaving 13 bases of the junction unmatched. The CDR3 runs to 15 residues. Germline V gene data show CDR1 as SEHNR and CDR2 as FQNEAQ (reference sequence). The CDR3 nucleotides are TGTGCCAGCAGCTCCGGGACTACGAGCCCGCTCGAGCAGTTCTTC. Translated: CASSSGTTSPLEQFF.

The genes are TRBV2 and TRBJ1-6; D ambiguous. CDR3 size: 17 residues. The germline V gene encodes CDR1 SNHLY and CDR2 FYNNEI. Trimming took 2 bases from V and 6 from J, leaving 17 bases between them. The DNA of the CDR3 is TGTGCCAGCAGTGAATATTCGACCCCTCGGATTAATTCACCCCTCCACTTT. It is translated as CASSEYSTPRINSPLHF.

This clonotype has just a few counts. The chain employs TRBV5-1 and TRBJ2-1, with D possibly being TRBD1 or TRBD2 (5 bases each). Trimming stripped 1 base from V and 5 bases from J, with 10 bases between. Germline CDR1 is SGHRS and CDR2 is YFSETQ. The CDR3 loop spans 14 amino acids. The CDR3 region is CASSLIGADNEQFF. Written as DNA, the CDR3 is TGCGCCAGCAGCTTGATCGGGGCTGACAATGAGCAGTTCTTC.

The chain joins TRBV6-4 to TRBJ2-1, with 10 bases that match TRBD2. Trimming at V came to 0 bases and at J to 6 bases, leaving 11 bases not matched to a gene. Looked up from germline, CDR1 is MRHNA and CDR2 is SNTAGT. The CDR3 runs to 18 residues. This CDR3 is CASSDSIFSGRAVNEQFF. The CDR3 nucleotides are TGTGCCAGCAGTGACTCGATTTTCAGCGGGAGGGCCGTCAATGAGCAGTTCTTC.

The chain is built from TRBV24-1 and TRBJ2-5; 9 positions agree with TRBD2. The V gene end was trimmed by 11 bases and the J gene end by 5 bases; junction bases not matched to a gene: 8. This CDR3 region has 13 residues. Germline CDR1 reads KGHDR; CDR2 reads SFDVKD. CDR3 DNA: TGTGCCAGCTGCGGGGGGGCTGGGGAGACCCAGTACTTC. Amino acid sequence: CASCGGAGETQYF.

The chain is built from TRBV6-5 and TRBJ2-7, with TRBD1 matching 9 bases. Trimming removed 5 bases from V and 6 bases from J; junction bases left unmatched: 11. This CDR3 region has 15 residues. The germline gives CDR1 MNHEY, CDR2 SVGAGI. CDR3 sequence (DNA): TGTGCCAGCAGTCCGGGGACAGGGCCCTCACTCGAGCAGTACTTC. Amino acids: CASSPGTGPSLEQYF.

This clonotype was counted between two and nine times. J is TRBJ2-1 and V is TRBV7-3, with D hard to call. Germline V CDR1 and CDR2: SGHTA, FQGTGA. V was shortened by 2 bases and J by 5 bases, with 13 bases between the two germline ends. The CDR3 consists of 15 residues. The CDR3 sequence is CASSLGLHPDNEQFF. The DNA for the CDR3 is TGTGCCAGCAGCTTAGGCCTTCATCCTGACAATGAGCAGTTCTTC.

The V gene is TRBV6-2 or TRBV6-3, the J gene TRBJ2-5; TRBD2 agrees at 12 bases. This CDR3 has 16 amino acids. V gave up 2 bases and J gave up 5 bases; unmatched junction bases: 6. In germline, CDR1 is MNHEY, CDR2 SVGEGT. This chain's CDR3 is CASSYVVTSGGETQYF. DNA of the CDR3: TGTGCCAGCAGTTACGTCGTGACTAGCGGGGGCGAGACCCAGTACTTC.

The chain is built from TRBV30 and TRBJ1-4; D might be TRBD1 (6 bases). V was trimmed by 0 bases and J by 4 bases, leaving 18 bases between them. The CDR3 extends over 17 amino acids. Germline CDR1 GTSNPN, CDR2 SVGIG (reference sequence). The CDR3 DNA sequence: TGTGCCTGGAGTGTACAGGGACCCAGGTCATATAATGAAAAACTGTTTTTT. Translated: CAWSVQGPRSYNEKLFF.

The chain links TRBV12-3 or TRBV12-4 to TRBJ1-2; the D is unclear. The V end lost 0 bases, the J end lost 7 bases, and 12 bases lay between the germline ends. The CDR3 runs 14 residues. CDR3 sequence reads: CASSLAGSGLGYTF. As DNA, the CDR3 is TGTGCCAGCAGTTTAGCGGGGAGCGGTCTTGGCTACACCTTC.

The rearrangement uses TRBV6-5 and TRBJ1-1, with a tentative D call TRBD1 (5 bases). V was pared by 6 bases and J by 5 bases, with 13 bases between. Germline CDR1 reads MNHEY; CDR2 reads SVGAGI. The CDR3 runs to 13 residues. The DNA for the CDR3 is TGTGCCAGCAGCCCCAGGGTCGGGACTGAAGCTTTCTTT. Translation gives CASSPRVGTEAFF.